One sample yielded the 11 T cell receptor beta chains listed below, sequenced in a study of OX40 agonist ivuxolimab in advanced cancers. Repertoires were generated with immunoSEQ multiplex PCR, while TCRdb's copy carries only in-frame clones and drops some. The sample has about 58,000 clones, approximately 87% seen once; the top ten hold about 3%. The sample consisted of CD4+ or CD8+ T cells sorted from blood, taken in a trial of the OX40 agonist ivuxolimab. These receptors were obtained from an adult with an advanced solid tumor such as melanoma, head and neck, liver or kidney cancer.

The chain joins TRBV4-1 to TRBJ1-1; D is uncertain. This CDR3 spans 15 amino acids. V was clipped by 0 bases and J by 9 bases, with 17 bases between them. Germline lookup yields CDR1 MGHRA and CDR2 YSYEKL. In nucleotides, the CDR3 is TGCGCCAGCAGCCAAGAAGTGGGTTCCGGCGACAAAGCTTTCTTT. Translated, it gives CASSQEVGSGDKAFF.

This chain uses TRBV23-1 with TRBJ1-3; D ambiguous. TRBV23-1 carries the ORF label, with uncertain function. V shed 1 base and J shed 10 bases, with 14 bases lying between them. The CDR3 totals 14 residues. The CDR3, as DNA: TGCGCCAGCAGTCAATTGAAGGTGCAGAATACCATATATTTT. Translation gives CASSQLKVQNTIYF.

The chain uses TRBV29-1 and TRBJ2-1; D is unclear. The germline V and J ends were trimmed by 4 bases and 4 bases, with 8 bases remaining between them. This CDR3 spans 12 amino acids. CDR1 and CDR2 from the germline V gene are SQVTM and ANQGSEA. CDR3 sequence reads: CSVVTDYNEQFF. The CDR3 DNA reads as TGCAGCGTTGTTACGGATTACAATGAGCAGTTCTTC.

The chain links TRBV9 to TRBJ2-2; weak D call: TRBD1 (5 bases). Looked up from germline, CDR1 is SGDLS and CDR2 is YYNGEE. V lost 0 bases and J 4 bases, leaving 10 bases between the germline ends. The CDR3 is made up of 15 amino acids. CDR3 sequence (DNA): TGTGCCAGCAGCGTAGCAGACAGCGTCACCGGGGAGCTGTTTTTT. This gives the protein CASSVADSVTGELFF.

The chain employs TRBV4-3 and TRBJ1-3; perhaps TRBD1 as D (5 bases). Germline V lookup: CDR1 LGHNA, CDR2 YSLEER. The CDR3 length is 16 residues. V was trimmed by 0 bases and J by 1 base, leaving 10 bases between them. The CDR3 spells CASSQDSGGSGNTIYF. The CDR3 bases are TGCGCCAGCAGCCAAGATTCCGGGGGTTCTGGAAACACCATATATTTT.

The chain carries TRBV10-3 and TRBJ1-1; D gene unclear. The length of the CDR3 is 13 residues. V gave up 10 bases and J gave up 0 bases, with 12 bases separating them. Germline CDR1 is ENHRY and CDR2 is SYGVKD. The CDR3 region has the DNA TGTGCCACCACCCCGGGGTTGAACACTGAAGCTTTCTTT. Protein sequence: CATTPGLNTEAFF.

This chain links TRBV6-5 with TRBJ2-7; 7 bases align to TRBD1. Germline V CDR1 and CDR2: MNHEY, SVGAGI. The V gene end was trimmed by 6 bases and the J gene end by 2 bases; junction bases not matched to a gene: 7. The CDR3 contains 14 residues. The CDR3 coding sequence is TGTGCCAGCAGAGACGGGACAGCAGCCTACGAGCAGTACTTC. Its protein is CASRDGTAAYEQYF.

The chain's CDR3 is CASSLGQTDSPLHF. CDR3 DNA sequence: TGTGCCAGCAGTTTGGGACAAACGGATTCACCCCTCCACTTT. The chain uses TRBV28 and TRBJ1-6; D may be TRBD1 (6 bases). The CDR3 loop spans 14 amino acids. Trimming took off 3 bases at V and 8 bases at J, with 11 bases between the two ends. Looked up from germline, CDR1 is MDHEN and CDR2 is SYDVKM.

This clone was seen a handful of times. This chain joins TRBV28 and TRBJ1-3, with TRBD1 identical over 9 bases. Unmatched junction bases numbered 4, after V lost 7 bases and J lost 0 bases. This CDR3 is 15 amino acids long. Germline V gene lookup returns CDR1 MDHEN and CDR2 SYDVKM. The CDR3 DNA reads as TGTGCCAGCATCAACAGGGGGCTCTCTGGAAACACCATATATTTT. Protein sequence: CASINRGLSGNTIYF.

J is TRBJ1-2 and V is TRBV7-9; no reliable D call. The CDR3 consists of 14 residues. In germline, CDR1 is SEHNR, CDR2 FQNEAQ (reference sequence). The V end was cut by 8 bases, the J end by 0 bases, with 13 bases between. In DNA, the CDR3 is TGTGCCAGCTCCATACACTTAGCTAACTATGGCTACACCTTC. It specifies CASSIHLANYGYTF.

The chain combines TRBV7-3 with TRBJ2-3; D ambiguous. V was pared by 4 bases and J by 3 bases, with 11 bases between. The CDR3 covers 14 residues. Germline V gene sequence: CDR1 SGHTA, CDR2 FQGTGA. CDR3 protein: CASSSGLTTDTQYF. The DNA for the CDR3 is TGTGCCAGCAGCTCCGGGCTTACTACAGATACGCAGTATTTT.